This is a list of T cell receptor beta chains from one sample in a study of T-cell memory formation after mild COVID-19. TCRdb itself ran the 5' RACE reads through MiXCR, one entry per CDR3 protein. Of fewer than 350,000 distinct CDR3 sequences listed, roughly 17% are singletons. Sequencing input: PBMCs or a T cell subset sorted from them (not recorded which). The source of these receptors is a man between 18 and 35 years old who had mild COVID-19 (a few samples of this study predate the infection). Cell type and time point are not known. Both conserved end residues are part of each CDR3. Fields, in order: V gene, clone size, J gene, D gene, CDR3 DNA, CDR3 protein. A D gene is named only where the DNA matches it firmly. Clone size is not always given. Where it is, it says once, few, many or a class for expanded clones.

v_call: TRBV5-1; clone_size: few; j_call: TRBJ2-1; d_call: TRBD2; cdr3_nt: TGCGCCAGCAGCTTGGTAGCGGGGGGCCTATATGAGCAGTTCTTC; cdr3_aa: CASSLVAGGLYEQFF
v_call: TRBV15; clone_size: few; j_call: TRBJ1-6; d_call: NA; cdr3_nt: TGTGCCACCAGCAGAGATGCCCGAGGGTCACCCCTCCACTTT; cdr3_aa: CATSRDARGSPLHF
v_call: TRBV20-1; clone_size: many; j_call: TRBJ1-1; d_call: NA; cdr3_nt: TGCAGTGCTAGATTCGGGTCAGGGCCCACTGAAGCTTTCTTT; cdr3_aa: CSARFGSGPTEAFF
v_call: TRBV14; clone_size: once; j_call: TRBJ2-7; d_call: NA; cdr3_nt: TGTGCCAGCAGCCATCCGAGGCGCGGGAAGTCCTACGAGCAGTACTTC; cdr3_aa: CASSHPRRGKSYEQYF
v_call: TRBV20-1; clone_size: NA; j_call: TRBJ2-6; d_call: NA; cdr3_nt: TGCAGTGCTAGAGATCGGAGCTCTGGGGCCAACGTCCTGACTTTC; cdr3_aa: CSARDRSSGANVLTF
v_call: TRBV30; clone_size: few; j_call: TRBJ2-2; d_call: NA; cdr3_nt: TGTGCCTGGAATCCTTTATGGGCCGGGGAGCTGTTTTTT; cdr3_aa: CAWNPLWAGELFF
v_call: TRBV7-3; clone_size: many; j_call: TRBJ2-1; d_call: NA; cdr3_nt: TGTGCCAGCAGCTTGGCTTCTAGGGATGAGCAGTTCTTC; cdr3_aa: CASSLASRDEQFF
v_call: TRBV3-1; clone_size: few; j_call: TRBJ2-1; d_call: TRBD2; cdr3_nt: TGTGCCAGCAGCCAGAGCGGGGGGGCCCCAAATGAGCAGTTCTTC; cdr3_aa: CASSQSGGAPNEQFF
v_call: TRBV14; clone_size: NA; j_call: TRBJ2-5; d_call: TRBD2; cdr3_nt: TGTGCCAGCAGCCAAGGACGTGCACTAGCGGGGGGGCTGGAGACCCAGTACTTC; cdr3_aa: CASSQGRALAGGLETQYF
v_call: TRBV5-1; clone_size: few; j_call: TRBJ1-4; d_call: NA; cdr3_nt: TGCGCCAGCAGCTCTCAGGGAAATGAAAAACTGTTTTTT; cdr3_aa: CASSSQGNEKLFF
v_call: TRBV12-3/TRBV12-4; clone_size: many; j_call: TRBJ1-2; d_call: NA; cdr3_nt: TGTGCCAGCAGCCACCAGGACGGACCATTCTATGGCTACACCTTC; cdr3_aa: CASSHQDGPFYGYTF